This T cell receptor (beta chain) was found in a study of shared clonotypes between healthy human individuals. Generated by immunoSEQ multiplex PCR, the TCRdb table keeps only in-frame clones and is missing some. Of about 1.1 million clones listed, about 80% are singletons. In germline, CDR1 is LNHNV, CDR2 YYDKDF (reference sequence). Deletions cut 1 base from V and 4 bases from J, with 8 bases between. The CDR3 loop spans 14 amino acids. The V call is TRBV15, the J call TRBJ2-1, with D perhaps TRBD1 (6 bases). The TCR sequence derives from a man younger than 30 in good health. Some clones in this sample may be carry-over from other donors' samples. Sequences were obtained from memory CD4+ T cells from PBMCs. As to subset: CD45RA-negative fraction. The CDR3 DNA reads TGTGCCACCAGCAGAGGAGGGGGTTACAATGAGCAGTTCTTC. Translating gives CATSRGGGYNEQFF.